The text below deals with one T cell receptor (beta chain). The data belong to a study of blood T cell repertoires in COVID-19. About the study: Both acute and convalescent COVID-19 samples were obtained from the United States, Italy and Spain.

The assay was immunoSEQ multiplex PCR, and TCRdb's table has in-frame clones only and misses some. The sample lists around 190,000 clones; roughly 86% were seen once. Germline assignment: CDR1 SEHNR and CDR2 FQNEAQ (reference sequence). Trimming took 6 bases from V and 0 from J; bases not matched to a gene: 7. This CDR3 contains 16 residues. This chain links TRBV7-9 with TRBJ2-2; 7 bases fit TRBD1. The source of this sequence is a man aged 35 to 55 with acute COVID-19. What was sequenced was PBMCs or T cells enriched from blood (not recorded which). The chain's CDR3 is CASSSGQVANTGELFF. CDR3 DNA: TGTGCCAGCAGTTCCGGACAGGTAGCGAACACCGGGGAGCTGTTTTTT.